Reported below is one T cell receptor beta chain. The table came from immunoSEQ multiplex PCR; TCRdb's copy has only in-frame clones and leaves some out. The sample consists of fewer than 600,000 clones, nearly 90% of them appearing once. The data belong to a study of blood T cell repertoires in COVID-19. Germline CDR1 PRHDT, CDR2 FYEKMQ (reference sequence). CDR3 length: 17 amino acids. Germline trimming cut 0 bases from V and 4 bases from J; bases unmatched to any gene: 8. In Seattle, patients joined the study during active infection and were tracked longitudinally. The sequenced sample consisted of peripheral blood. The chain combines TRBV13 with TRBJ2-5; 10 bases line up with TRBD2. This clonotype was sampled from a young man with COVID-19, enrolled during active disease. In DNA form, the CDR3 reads TGTGCCAGCAGCTTAGGTGGGCTAGCGGGAGTGAGAGAGACCCAGTACTTC. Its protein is CASSLGGLAGVRETQYF.